This TCR beta chain was recorded in a study of cytomegalovirus exposure and HLA in healthy donors (dated by TCRdb to about 2017). The study in broad terms: According to a later analysis, one platform produced both the 120 validation repertoires and the roughly 660 repertoires of the first cohort. The study was designed to test whether signatures of past pathogen exposure could be identified by cataloging public T cell receptors. A separate validation cohort of roughly 120 different subjects was used in addition to the 666-subject first cohort. To predict cytomegalovirus infection status, the study combined high-throughput TCR immunosequencing, statistical association of individual TCRs with disease status, and machine learning. What the authors observed across the whole study: In a later analysis, TCRs clustered in the first cohort were found to also tend to co-occur in the 100 to 150 validation repertoires, with over 90% of cluster scores above 0. Across donors, most TCR sequences were observed very rarely, whereas some public TCRs were present in many individuals. The classifier was reported to diagnose cytomegalovirus status with high specificity and sensitivity in both the original and validation cohorts. A total of about 150 TCR beta chains were listed by the study as associated with cytomegalovirus. In vitro tests confirmed that a few of the cytomegalovirus-associated TCR beta chains recognize cytomegalovirus antigens. It was suggested by the authors that the approach could potentially be generalized to other disease states and immunological phenotypes. A later analysis lacked HLA typing for the validation cohort, so it scored co-occurrence in that cohort across all 110 or so repertoires.

A note on this clone: No cognate antigen has been identified for it. The record has no base qualities; no much larger clone is one base away.

Library method: the immunoSEQ multiplex PCR assay. Per the original workflow: A statistical classification framework was built for diagnosing cytomegalovirus status from the catalog of TCR beta chain sequences. TCRdb mirrors the immuneACCESS table, restricted to in-frame sequences. Some clones are absent from its copies; in checked studies, under half trace to an unresolved V gene, and the reason for the others is unknown. For V, J and clone size, that table is used; D and trimming come from the DNA. The sample table lists roughly 260,000 clones, 90% of them with a count of one. Together, the top ten hold roughly 0.4% of the sample. Donors formed part of the validation cohort, which comprised some 120 subjects and was distinct from the first cohort of several hundred subjects. Per the germline V gene (reference sequence), SGHKS is the CDR1 and YYEKEE is the CDR2. Unmatched junction bases come to 7, with V trimmed by 0 bases and J by 5 bases. The CDR3 covers 17 residues, taking in both the cysteine and the phenylalanine. Just the 51-base CDR3 DNA is kept, in frame starting at base 1.

The source of this sequence is a woman younger than 30 in good health and CMV-seronegative. Material for sequencing was PBMCs. Recombination connected TRBV5-5 to TRBJ2-1; 11 central nucleotides agree with TRBD2. The CDR3 amino acid sequence is: CASSLGLAGGLNNEQFF. Here is the DNA: TGTGCCAGCAGCTTGGGGCTAGCGGGGGGCCTCAACAATGAGCAGTTCTTC.